What follows is one T cell receptor (beta chain) and its context. Antigen specificity is unknown. This specimen belongs to a study of T cells after yellow fever vaccination. In the study overall: Preparation of the low-cell-number fractions used SMART-Seq v4 Ultra Low Input.

TCRdb reanalysed the 5' RACE reads using MiXCR and keeps one entry per CDR3 protein. Among under 300,000 distinct CDR3 sequences listed, approximately 12% were seen once. Findings of the study overall: Reappearance after the booster was observed for most primary-vaccination clones (about 96% CD4, about 85% CD8). Peaking on day 5 versus 15, the secondary response was faster but weaker.

This TCR derives from a man in his thirties or forties who received the YFV17D yellow fever vaccine. Sequences were derived from CD4+ T cells sorted from PBMCs, sampled 45 days after the yellow fever booster vaccination.

CDR3 nucleotide sequence: TGTGCCAGCAGCCAAGCGGATGTTTTAGAGACCCAGTACTTC. Translation: CASSQADVLETQYF. This rearrangement joins TRBV7-9 to TRBJ2-5; D might be TRBD2 (5 bases). The CDR3 length is 14 residues. Germline assignment: CDR1 SEHNR and CDR2 FQNEAQ (reference sequence). The V and J ends lost 5 bases and 4 bases respectively, with 14 bases between them. The variable domain in full, completed from reference TRBV7-9 and TRBJ2-5, reads DTGVSQNPRHKITKRGQNVTFRCDPISEHNRLYWYRQTLGQGPEFLTYFQNEAQLEKSRLLSDRFSAERPKGSFSTLEIQRTEQGDSAMYLCASSQADVLETQYFGPGTRLLVL.